Each of the 8 T cell receptor beta chains below was sequenced from the same sample in a study of blood T cell repertoires in COVID-19. Using immunoSEQ multiplex PCR, the repertoire was profiled, and TCRdb retains in-frame clones only, with some absent. The table shows about 170,000 clones, with around four fifths occurring only once. What was sequenced was peripheral blood. The receptors originated from a man aged 40-49 years who had recovered from COVID-19.

A few counts support this clone. The genes are TRBV6-5 and TRBJ2-7; D may be TRBD1 (5 bases). Germline values: CDR1 MNHEY, CDR2 SVGAGI. V lost 4 bases, J lost 2 bases, and 12 bases lay in between. The CDR3 contains 14 residues. CDR3 bases: TGTGCCAGCAGTTCAAGTGACAGTCCCTACGAGCAGTACTTC. Protein: CASSSSDSPYEQYF.

The J gene is TRBJ1-1, the V gene TRBV7-2; D possibly corresponds to TRBD1 (5 bases). The V end was cut by 5 bases, the J end by 8 bases, with 15 bases between. Germline V gene lookup returns CDR1 SGHTA and CDR2 FQGNSA. The CDR3 sequence is 13 residues long. Written as DNA, the CDR3 is TGTGCCAGCAGCAGATTTGGGGGGTTAGAAGCTTTCTTT. Translated, it gives CASSRFGGLEAFF.

This chain links TRBV30 with TRBJ2-1; 10 bases line up with TRBD2. Trimming cost V 0 bases and J 0 bases; bases outside gene matches: 5. The CDR3 extends over 17 amino acids. Germline V gene sequence: CDR1 GTSNPN, CDR2 SVGIG (reference sequence). CDR3 DNA sequence: TGTGCCTGGAGTGTGACTAGCGGGCTCAGCTCCTACAATGAGCAGTTCTTC. This translates into CAWSVTSGLSSYNEQFF. The whole variable domain, filled in from reference TRBV30 and TRBJ2-1, reads SQTIHQWPATLVQPVGSPLSLECTVEGTSNPNLYWYRQAAGRGLQLLFYSVGIGQISSEVPQNLSASRPQDRQFILSSKKLLLSDSGFYLCAWSVTSGLSSYNEQFFGPGTRLTVL.

The chain carries TRBV29-1 and TRBJ1-2, with D unresolved. This CDR3 region has 14 residues. Trimming cost V 0 bases and J 5 bases, with 13 bases left between them. Per germline, CDR1 SQVTM and CDR2 ANQGSEA. The CDR3, as DNA: TGCAGCGTTGAAGATTTTCCCTTGGCTTATGGCTACACCTTC. It specifies CSVEDFPLAYGYTF.

The V and J genes are TRBV5-5 and TRBJ2-3; D is ambiguous. V was pared by 2 bases and J by 0 bases, with 10 bases between. CDR3 size: 15 residues. Germline V CDR1 and CDR2: SGHKS, YYEKEE (reference sequence). The CDR3 DNA sequence: TGTGCCAGCAGCTTAGAGCAATCCAGCACAGATACGCAGTATTTT. Encoded protein: CASSLEQSSTDTQYF.

This sequence joins TRBV5-4 and TRBJ1-2, with no clear D. CDR1 and CDR2 (germline): SGHNT, YYREEE (reference sequence). Trimming pared 2 bases from V and 5 bases from J, leaving 10 bases between. This CDR3 region has 13 residues. The CDR3 loop is CASSLGREYGYTF. The CDR3 nucleotides read TGTGCCAGCAGCTTAGGGCGGGAGTATGGCTACACCTTC.

To note about this clone: One end of the junction varies from germline; a read error may be responsible. The V gene is TRBV20-1, the J gene TRBJ2-1, with D tentatively TRBD2 (6 bases). Germline CDR1 and CDR2: DFQATT and SNEGSKA (reference sequence). The CDR3 loop spans 11 amino acids. CDR3 sequence (DNA): TGCAGTGCTGTAGGGGACTTTGAGGAGTTCTTC. Its translation: CSAVGDFEEFF.

The J gene is TRBJ1-1, the V gene TRBV29-1; TRBD1 agrees at 7 bases. This CDR3 is built from 12 residues. Looked up from germline, CDR1 is SQVTM and CDR2 is ANQGSEA. V was pared by 6 bases and J by 8 bases, with 9 bases of the junction left unmatched. This chain's CDR3 is CSVAQGSLEAFF. The CDR3 nucleotides are TGCAGCGTCGCACAGGGGAGTCTGGAAGCTTTCTTT.